One sample yielded the 20 T cell receptor beta chains listed below, sequenced in a study of T cell repertoires in cytomegalovirus infection. No antigen has been identified for these receptors. MiXCR, run by TCRdb on the reads, gives a single entry per CDR3 protein. This table holds some 320,000 distinct CDR3 sequences, approximately 32% found once. The sample consisted of cultured PBMCs, taken from culture after CMV antigen stimulation. The receptors here all came from a human donor in good health (CMV status not recorded). Some clones in this sample may be carry-over from other donors' samples.

By sample share, this clonotype is medium-sized. The chain carries TRBV6-1 and TRBJ1-2; 9 bases match TRBD1. After removal of 1 base from V and 4 bases from J, the junction contained 4 bases not matched to a gene. Germline V CDR1 and CDR2: MNHNS, SASEGT. The CDR3 runs to 15 residues. CDR3 amino acids: CASSEGTGGFYGYTF. The CDR3 region has the DNA TGTGCCAGCAGTGAAGGAACAGGGGGCTTCTATGGCTACACCTTC.

The chain is built from TRBV20-1 and TRBJ2-3, with 8 bases that match TRBD2. V shed 2 bases and J 3 bases; nucleotides not matched to a gene: 4. CDR1 is DFQATT and CDR2 is SNEGSKA in the germline V gene (reference sequence). This CDR3 has 14 residues. CDR3 sequence: CSARSSGRTDTQYF. The CDR3 region has the DNA TGCAGTGCTAGATCCAGCGGGAGAACAGATACGCAGTATTTT.

This chain joins TRBV11-2 and TRBJ2-2; D is unclear. Germline-derived CDR1 and CDR2 are SGHAT and FQNNGV. The V end was cut by 3 bases, the J end by 2 bases, with 16 bases between. The CDR3 totals 17 residues. CDR3 sequence: CASSLPASTTNTGELFF. The CDR3 DNA follows: TGTGCCAGCAGCTTGCCAGCTTCAACCACCAACACCGGGGAGCTGTTTTTT.

The chain is built from TRBV24-1 and TRBJ2-3, with a tentative D call TRBD1 (5 bases). Germline CDR1 KGHDR, CDR2 SFDVKD. V was clipped by 5 bases and J by 3 bases, with 5 bases between them. The CDR3 loop spans 12 amino acids. CDR3 residues: CATSGQTDTQYF. The DNA of the CDR3 is TGTGCCACCAGTGGACAGACAGATACGCAGTATTTT.

This chain connects TRBV7-9 to TRBJ2-1, with TRBD2 identical over 9 bases. Germline values: CDR1 SEHNR, CDR2 FQNEAQ (reference sequence). The CDR3 has 12 amino acids. The junction had 6 bases not matched to a gene; V was cut back by 8 bases and J by 10 bases. CDR3 amino acids: CASSGSGREQFF. DNA for the CDR3: TGTGCCAGCTCAGGAAGCGGGAGGGAGCAGTTCTTC.

This clonotype was counted at least ten times. The rearrangement uses TRBV7-6 and TRBJ2-1; D is unclear. The CDR3 has 20 amino acids. V lost 1 base and J 9 bases, leaving 31 bases between the germline ends. Germline V gene lookup returns CDR1 SGHVS and CDR2 FNYEAQ. As DNA, the CDR3 is TGTGCCAGCAGCTTAGAAGGTGTCGCCAGGCCCAGCAATGCAATTACTGAGCAGTTCTTC. Translating it yields CASSLEGVARPSNAITEQFF. Supplemented by reference TRBV7-6 and TRBJ2-1, the full variable domain reads GAGVSQSPRYKVTKRGQDVALRCDPISGHVSLYWYRQALGQGPEFLTYFNYEAQQDKSGLPNDRFSAERPEGSISTLTIQRTEQRDSAMYRCASSLEGVARPSNAITEQFFGPGTRLTVL.

Only a few counts were recorded for this clonotype. This chain connects TRBV18 to TRBJ1-1; D possibly corresponds to TRBD1 (5 bases). This CDR3 has 13 residues. CDR1 and CDR2 from the germline V gene are KGHSH and LQKENI. The V and J ends lost 3 bases and 1 base respectively, with 6 bases between them. In DNA form, the CDR3 reads TGTGCCAGCTCACCGGGGGAGAACACTGAAGCTTTCTTT. Translation: CASSPGENTEAFF.

The chain is built from TRBV4-1 and TRBJ2-5; 8 positions match TRBD2. The CDR3 is made up of 18 amino acids. J gave up 2 bases and V 0 bases, and 11 bases lay outside the gene matches. CDR1 MGHRA and CDR2 YSYEKL come from the germline V gene. The CDR3 bases are TGCGCCAGCAGCCAAGATCCCCCCAGCGGGGGAATTCAAGAGACCCAGTACTTC. Translation gives CASSQDPPSGGIQETQYF.

The chain links TRBV7-2 to TRBJ2-2, with a possible D match to TRBD2 (6 bases). The CDR3 spans 17 residues. V was trimmed by 2 bases and J by 5 bases, leaving 18 bases between them. Per germline, CDR1 SGHTA and CDR2 FQGNSA. As DNA, the CDR3 is TGTGCCAGCAGCTTAAGGCGAAGGAGGGGACGGACCGGGGAGCTGTTTTTT. Translation: CASSLRRRRGRTGELFF.

The genes are TRBV5-1 and TRBJ1-1; tentative D call: TRBD1 (6 bases). This CDR3 spans 13 amino acids. Germline loops: CDR1 SGHRS, CDR2 YFSETQ. Deletions cut 2 bases from V and 4 bases from J, with 9 bases between. CDR3 DNA sequence: TGCGCCAGCAGCTTAGGACAGATCACTGAAGCTTTCTTT. Its protein product is CASSLGQITEAFF.

The chain links TRBV9 to TRBJ2-1; 10 bases align to TRBD2. This CDR3 region has 15 residues. The trim removed 0 bases at V and 8 bases at J, leaving 5 bases unmatched. From germline, CDR1 is SGDLS and CDR2 YYNGEE. The CDR3, as DNA: TGTGCCAGCAGCGTAGTAAATCTAGCGGGAGATGAGCAGTTCTTC. Its protein product is CASSVVNLAGDEQFF.

This clonotype has a handful of counts. The chain couples TRBV12-3 or TRBV12-4 to TRBJ2-7, with no clear D. The CDR3 is made up of 16 amino acids. Deletions cut 1 base from V and 3 bases from J, with 16 bases between. This CDR3 is CASSLGQARNGYEQYF. The CDR3 bases are TGTGCCAGCAGTTTAGGTCAGGCGAGAAACGGCTACGAGCAGTACTTC.

This clonotype was observed a handful of times. J is TRBJ2-1 and V is TRBV2; D possibly corresponds to TRBD1 (5 bases). There are 15 residues in the CDR3. V was clipped by 3 bases and J by 2 bases, with 11 bases between them. Germline CDR1 is SNHLY and CDR2 is FYNNEI. Written as DNA, the CDR3 is TGTGCCAGCAGTGATTCAGGGAAAACCTACAATGAGCAGTTCTTC. This codes for CASSDSGKTYNEQFF.

This clonotype was observed a handful of times. Written as DNA, the CDR3 is TGTGCCAGCAGAACAGGGGGCCAGGAGACCCAGTACTTC. It codes for CASRTGGQETQYF. This chain joins TRBV6-5 and TRBJ2-5; TRBD1 aligns across 9 bases. The trim removed 6 bases at V and 5 bases at J, leaving 4 bases unmatched. Germline V gene lookup returns CDR1 MNHEY and CDR2 SVGAGI. CDR3 length equals 13 residues.

The chain recombines TRBV11-2 with TRBJ1-1; no reliable D call. The germline gives CDR1 SGHAT, CDR2 FQNNGV. V was pared by 2 bases and J by 1 base, with 11 bases between. This CDR3 region has 15 residues. The CDR3 reads CASSLWEHKNTEAFF. The CDR3 region has the DNA TGTGCCAGCAGCTTATGGGAACACAAGAACACTGAAGCTTTCTTT.

The genes are TRBV3-1 and TRBJ1-1; D remains ambiguous. The CDR3 has 12 residues. V gave up 0 bases and J gave up 11 bases, with 10 bases separating them. Germline assignment: CDR1 LGHDT and CDR2 YNNKEL (reference sequence). The CDR3 DNA is TGTGCCAGCAGCCAAGATGCGGGGTCGGCTTTCTTT. Its protein product is CASSQDAGSAFF.

This clonotype was detected only a few times. The chain has TRBV7-3 and TRBJ2-1; TRBD2 agrees at 7 bases. The CDR3 runs to 14 residues. V lost 8 bases, J lost 3 bases, and 7 bases stayed unmatched. Germline-derived CDR1 and CDR2 are SGHTA and FQGTGA. The DNA for the CDR3 is TGTGCCAGCGCCCAACCGGGGGGCTACAATGAGCAGTTCTTC. Protein sequence: CASAQPGGYNEQFF. Combining the CDR3 with reference TRBV7-3 and TRBJ2-1 gives the whole variable domain GAGVSQTPSNKVTEKGKYVELRCDPISGHTALYWYRQSLGQGPEFLIYFQGTGAADDSGLPNDRFFAVRPEGSVSTLKIQRTERGDSAVYLCASAQPGGYNEQFFGPGTRLTVL.

The rearrangement joins TRBV7-6 to TRBJ1-5, with a tentative D call TRBD1 (5 bases). This CDR3 comprises 14 residues. The V gene's germline CDR1 is SGHVS and CDR2 FNYEAQ. Trimming took 5 bases from V and 5 from J, leaving 13 bases between them. CDR3 DNA sequence: TGTGCCAGCAGCCCCGAGCTGGGGGATCAGCCCCAGCATTTT. This encodes CASSPELGDQPQHF.

The chain employs TRBV19 and TRBJ2-7; D is tentatively TRBD1 or TRBD2 (5 bases each). Trimming removed 3 bases from V and 4 bases from J, with 13 bases in between. The CDR3 loop spans 14 amino acids. The germline V gene has CDR1 LNHDA and CDR2 SQIVND (reference sequence). The CDR3 is CASSIGTAQYEQYF. CDR3 sequence (DNA): TGTGCCAGTAGTATCGGGACGGCACAATACGAGCAGTACTTC.

V usage is TRBV29-1 and J usage is TRBJ2-7; 9 nucleotides align to TRBD1. The CDR3 sequence is 13 residues long. Germline CDR1 is SQVTM and CDR2 is ANQGSEA. V trimming: 8 bases; J trimming: 2 bases; junction bases outside the gene matches: 7. The CDR3 is CSIRQGGTYEQYF. CDR3 nucleotide sequence: TGCAGCATAAGACAGGGGGGGACCTACGAGCAGTACTTC.